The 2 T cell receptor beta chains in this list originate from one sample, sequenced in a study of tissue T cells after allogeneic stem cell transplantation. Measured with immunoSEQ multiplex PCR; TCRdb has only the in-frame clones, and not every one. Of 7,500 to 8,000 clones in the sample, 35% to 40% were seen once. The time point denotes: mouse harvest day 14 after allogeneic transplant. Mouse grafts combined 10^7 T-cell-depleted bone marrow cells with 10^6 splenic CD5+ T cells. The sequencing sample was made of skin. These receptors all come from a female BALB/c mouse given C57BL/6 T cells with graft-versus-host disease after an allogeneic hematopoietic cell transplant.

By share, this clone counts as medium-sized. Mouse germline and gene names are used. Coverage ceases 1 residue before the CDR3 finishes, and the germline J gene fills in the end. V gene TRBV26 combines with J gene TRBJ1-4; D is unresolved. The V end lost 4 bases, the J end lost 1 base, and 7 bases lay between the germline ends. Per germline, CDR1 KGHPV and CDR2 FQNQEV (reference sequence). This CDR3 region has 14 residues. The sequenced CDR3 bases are TGTGCCAGCAGTCGACAAAATTCCAACGAAAGATTATTT. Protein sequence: CASSRQNSNERLF. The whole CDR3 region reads CASSRQNSNERLFF.

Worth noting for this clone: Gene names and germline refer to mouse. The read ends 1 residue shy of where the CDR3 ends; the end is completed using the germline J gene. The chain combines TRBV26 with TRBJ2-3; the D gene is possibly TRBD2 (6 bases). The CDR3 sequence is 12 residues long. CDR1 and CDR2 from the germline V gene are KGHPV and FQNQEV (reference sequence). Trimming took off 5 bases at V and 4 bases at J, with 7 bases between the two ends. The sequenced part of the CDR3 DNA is TGTGCCAGCAGTGGGGGGACAGAAACGCTGTAT. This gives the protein CASSGGTETLY. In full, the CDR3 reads CASSGGTETLYF.